The clone carrying this TCR beta chain appeared a single time. The antigen is unknown. These data belong to a study of regulatory T cells in long-lasting Graves disease. Whole-study findings and limits: Persistent patients shared more public clonotypes (around 2,500) than new patients (roughly 970).

Time point indicated: newly diagnosed GD, antithyroid drugs for less than 3 months. Preparation of the TCR library used RNA extracted from PBMCs. According to the study, TCR beta libraries were built with iRepertoire HTBI primers and CDR3-region Arm-PCR. TCRdb re-analysed the multiplex PCR reads in MiXCR, keeping a single row per CDR3 protein. The sample has about 500,000 distinct CDR3 sequences; roughly 16% are singletons. The V gene end was trimmed by 0 bases and the J gene end by 6 bases; junction bases not matched to a gene: 10. The CDR3 extends over 19 amino acids. In germline, CDR1 is KGHDR, CDR2 SFDVKD. Another study also made use of these data, one on T cells in Graves' hyperthyroidism and ophthalmopathy. From that paper: Patients showing uncontrolled infection, other autoimmune disease, pregnancy or lactation were ineligible. When the TCR CDR3 underwent first-round RT-PCR, the HTBI primer set was used. Ophthalmopathy cases were set apart from stable hyperthyroidism by a 13 V-J model.

V usage is TRBV24-1 and J usage is TRBJ2-2, with 12 bases fitting TRBD2. The material was peripheral blood mononuclear cells (PBMCs), obtained at new diagnosis, from a patient treated with antithyroid drugs. The clonotype was recovered from a man aged 35-49 years with Graves disease. CDR3 nucleotide sequence: TGTGCCACCAGTGATTTGCGACAGGGCGCTAGCGGGAGGGCCGGGGAGCTGTTTTTT. Amino acid sequence: CATSDLRQGASGRAGELFF.